Listed below are T cell receptor beta chains from one sample, sequenced in a study of T cell repertoires in cytomegalovirus infection. From the reads, TCRdb called clonotypes with MiXCR, one entry per CDR3 protein. This table has some 180,000 distinct CDR3 sequences, roughly a fifth appearing once. Sequencing was performed on PBMCs. The receptors derive from a human donor in good health (CMV status not recorded). Some clones in this sample may be carry-over from other donors' samples. Both conserved end residues are part of each CDR3. Fields, in order: J gene, clone size, D gene, V gene, CDR3 length, CDR3 DNA, CDR3 protein. The D gene is left open where the match is weak. Clone size is shown for a subset of rows, as once, few, many or a class of expanded clone.

j_call: TRBJ2-1
clone_size: few
d_call: TRBD2
v_call: TRBV12-3/TRBV12-4
cdr3_length: 16
cdr3_nt: TGTGCCAGCAGTGCTTCTAGCGGGAGGTCCTACAATGAGCAGTTCTTC
cdr3_aa: CASSASSGRSYNEQFF

j_call: TRBJ1-5
clone_size: many
d_call: -
v_call: TRBV7-8
cdr3_length: 17
cdr3_nt: TGTGCCAGCAGCTTAGGGCTGGACAATGGTTTATGGCAGCCCCAGCATTTT
cdr3_aa: CASSLGLDNGLWQPQHF

j_call: TRBJ2-7
clone_size: many
d_call: TRBD1
v_call: TRBV10-3
cdr3_length: 14
cdr3_nt: TGTGCCATCAGTGAAGGGACAGGGGGCTACGAGCAGTACTTC
cdr3_aa: CAISEGTGGYEQYF

j_call: TRBJ1-2
clone_size: few
d_call: -
v_call: TRBV28
cdr3_length: 12
cdr3_nt: TGTGCCAGCAGTACAGACGACAGATCCTACACCTTC
cdr3_aa: CASSTDDRSYTF

j_call: TRBJ1-2
clone_size: many
d_call: -
v_call: TRBV7-2
cdr3_length: 12
cdr3_nt: TGTGCCAGCAGCTTAGTTGGACTCCCAATCACCTTC
cdr3_aa: CASSLVGLPITF

j_call: TRBJ2-7
clone_size: -
d_call: -
v_call: TRBV10-3
cdr3_length: 13
cdr3_nt: TGTGCCGCGCGAGCGGGCCTCTCCTACGAGCAGTACTTC
cdr3_aa: CAARAGLSYEQYF

j_call: TRBJ2-7
clone_size: many
d_call: TRBD2
v_call: TRBV7-2
cdr3_length: 15
cdr3_nt: TGTGCCAGCAGCTTTAGCGGGGGGCTGTTCTACGAGCAGTACTTC
cdr3_aa: CASSFSGGLFYEQYF

j_call: TRBJ2-3
clone_size: -
d_call: TRBD2
v_call: TRBV7-2
cdr3_length: 14
cdr3_nt: TGTGCCAGCAGCCCCGGGACTAGAATGGATACGCAGTATTTT
cdr3_aa: CASSPGTRMDTQYF

j_call: TRBJ2-1
clone_size: many
d_call: -
v_call: TRBV18
cdr3_length: 13
cdr3_nt: TGTGCCAGCTCACCCCGAGAAGGAGATGAGCAGTTCTTC
cdr3_aa: CASSPREGDEQFF

j_call: TRBJ2-5
clone_size: -
d_call: -
v_call: TRBV25-1
cdr3_length: 11
cdr3_nt: TGTGCCAGCAGTGAATTGGGGACCCAGTACTTC
cdr3_aa: CASSELGTQYF

j_call: TRBJ2-5
clone_size: -
d_call: -
v_call: TRBV29-1
cdr3_length: 12
cdr3_nt: TGCAGCGCTGGGACTTCGCAAGAGACCCAGTACTTC
cdr3_aa: CSAGTSQETQYF

j_call: TRBJ2-1
clone_size: few
d_call: -
v_call: TRBV7-2
cdr3_length: 13
cdr3_nt: TGTGCCAGCAGCTTAAAGCAGTACAATGAGCAGTTCTTC
cdr3_aa: CASSLKQYNEQFF

j_call: TRBJ2-7
clone_size: few
d_call: TRBD2
v_call: TRBV29-1
cdr3_length: 15
cdr3_nt: TGCAGCGTTGTCGAAGGGCGGGAGGCTACCTACGAGCAGTACTTC
cdr3_aa: CSVVEGREATYEQYF

j_call: TRBJ2-1
clone_size: -
d_call: TRBD2
v_call: TRBV7-3
cdr3_length: 14
cdr3_nt: TGTGCCAGCAGCTTAGCTAGCGGGAGAAGAGAGCAGTTCTTC
cdr3_aa: CASSLASGRREQFF

j_call: TRBJ2-5
clone_size: many
d_call: -
v_call: TRBV7-6
cdr3_length: 12
cdr3_nt: TGTGCCAGCAGCGAACAAGAGACGGCCCAGTACTTC
cdr3_aa: CASSEQETAQYF

j_call: TRBJ1-3
clone_size: -
d_call: -
v_call: TRBV6-6
cdr3_length: 13
cdr3_nt: TGTGCCAGCAGTTCGGGGACTGGAAACACCATATATTTT
cdr3_aa: CASSSGTGNTIYF

j_call: TRBJ1-3
clone_size: few
d_call: -
v_call: TRBV6-6
cdr3_length: 15
cdr3_nt: TGTGCCAGCAGTTTTAAGGCCTCATCTGGAAACACCATATATTTT
cdr3_aa: CASSFKASSGNTIYF

j_call: TRBJ2-3
clone_size: -
d_call: -
v_call: TRBV2
cdr3_length: 12
cdr3_nt: TGTGCCAGCAGTGATGCAGGGTCTACGCAGTATTTT
cdr3_aa: CASSDAGSTQYF

j_call: TRBJ1-1
clone_size: few
d_call: TRBD1
v_call: TRBV7-8
cdr3_length: 16
cdr3_nt: TGTGCCAGCAGCTCGCCCTTTGGACAGGGGGACACTGAAGCTTTCTTT
cdr3_aa: CASSSPFGQGDTEAFF

j_call: TRBJ2-5
clone_size: many
d_call: -
v_call: TRBV5-4
cdr3_length: 14
cdr3_nt: TGTGCCAGCAGCTTGGAAGGGCCCCAAGAGACCCAGTACTTC
cdr3_aa: CASSLEGPQETQYF

j_call: TRBJ1-1
clone_size: few
d_call: -
v_call: TRBV6-2/TRBV6-3
cdr3_length: 15
cdr3_nt: TGTGCCAGCAGGGACCGTACAGGGTTGAACACTGAAGCTTTCTTT
cdr3_aa: CASRDRTGLNTEAFF

j_call: TRBJ2-5
clone_size: few
d_call: -
v_call: TRBV7-2
cdr3_length: 13
cdr3_nt: TGTGCCAGCATGTTCAGGGGCCAGGAGACCCAGTACTTC
cdr3_aa: CASMFRGQETQYF

j_call: TRBJ2-1
clone_size: -
d_call: TRBD2
v_call: TRBV28
cdr3_length: 13
cdr3_nt: TGTGCCAGCAGTTCCGGGAGGATTAATGAGCAGTTCTTC
cdr3_aa: CASSSGRINEQFF

j_call: TRBJ2-7
clone_size: -
d_call: TRBD1
v_call: TRBV5-6
cdr3_length: 13
cdr3_nt: TGTGCCAGCAGTGGGACAGTCTCCTACGAGCAGTACTTC
cdr3_aa: CASSGTVSYEQYF

j_call: TRBJ1-2
clone_size: few
d_call: -
v_call: TRBV7-9
cdr3_length: 13
cdr3_nt: TGTGCCAGCAGCCCGGACGTTAACTATGGCTACACCTTC
cdr3_aa: CASSPDVNYGYTF

j_call: TRBJ2-1
clone_size: few
d_call: -
v_call: TRBV19
cdr3_length: 15
cdr3_nt: TGTGCCAGTAGTATGGCAGCTACGCCTAACAATGAGCAGTTCTTC
cdr3_aa: CASSMAATPNNEQFF

j_call: TRBJ1-1
clone_size: few
d_call: TRBD1
v_call: TRBV19
cdr3_length: 15
cdr3_nt: TGTGCCAGTAGTATCCTTGACAGGGGCCGCCCGGAAGCTTTCTTT
cdr3_aa: CASSILDRGRPEAFF

j_call: TRBJ1-2
clone_size: -
d_call: -
v_call: TRBV5-1
cdr3_length: 15
cdr3_nt: TGCGCCAGCAGCCCGGGCCCGACAGCGACTTATGGCTACACCTTC
cdr3_aa: CASSPGPTATYGYTF

j_call: TRBJ1-2
clone_size: -
d_call: -
v_call: TRBV29-1
cdr3_length: 12
cdr3_nt: TGCAGCGTTGATGGTGGTATGGGCGGCTACACCTTC
cdr3_aa: CSVDGGMGGYTF

j_call: TRBJ1-1
clone_size: -
d_call: -
v_call: TRBV5-1
cdr3_length: 15
cdr3_nt: TGCGCCAGCAGCTTGGATGAGGGATGGGCCACTGAAGCTTTCTTT
cdr3_aa: CASSLDEGWATEAFF

j_call: TRBJ2-7
clone_size: many
d_call: TRBD2
v_call: TRBV7-2
cdr3_length: 15
cdr3_nt: TGTGCCAGCAGCCTACCCCCGGGGGGGCCGGGTGAGCAGTACTTC
cdr3_aa: CASSLPPGGPGEQYF

j_call: TRBJ2-5
clone_size: many
d_call: TRBD1
v_call: TRBV7-7
cdr3_length: 13
cdr3_nt: TGTGCTAGCAGCCACGCAGGGGGAGAGACCCAGTACTTC
cdr3_aa: CASSHAGGETQYF

j_call: TRBJ2-1
clone_size: -
d_call: -
v_call: TRBV24-1
cdr3_length: 13
cdr3_nt: TGTGCCACCAGAGATACTCGTGGGAATGAGCAGTTCTTC
cdr3_aa: CATRDTRGNEQFF

j_call: TRBJ1-4
clone_size: -
d_call: -
v_call: TRBV7-4
cdr3_length: 15
cdr3_nt: TGTGCCAGCAGCTTATTTCTGCGGAATAATGAAAAACTGTTTTTT
cdr3_aa: CASSLFLRNNEKLFF

j_call: TRBJ1-2
clone_size: many
d_call: -
v_call: TRBV7-8
cdr3_length: 14
cdr3_nt: TGTGCCAGCAGCTTAGACAGTTTCAACTATGGCTACACCTTC
cdr3_aa: CASSLDSFNYGYTF

j_call: TRBJ2-5
clone_size: -
d_call: -
v_call: TRBV15
cdr3_length: 15
cdr3_nt: TGTGCCACCAGCAGAGATGTCCCAGGGGCGGAGACCCAGTACTTC
cdr3_aa: CATSRDVPGAETQYF

j_call: TRBJ1-1
clone_size: -
d_call: -
v_call: TRBV7-3
cdr3_length: 16
cdr3_nt: TGTGCCAGCAGCTTATTACCAGGGACCGAGGGCACTGAAGCTTTCTTT
cdr3_aa: CASSLLPGTEGTEAFF

j_call: TRBJ2-1
clone_size: few
d_call: -
v_call: TRBV29-1
cdr3_length: 13
cdr3_nt: TGCAGCGTTGCGTCTGTGTCAGGGAGTGAGCAGTTCTTC
cdr3_aa: CSVASVSGSEQFF

j_call: TRBJ2-5
clone_size: few
d_call: -
v_call: TRBV28
cdr3_length: 15
cdr3_nt: TGTGCCAGCAGTTTGGGGGGTTGGAGGACAGAGACCCAGTACTTC
cdr3_aa: CASSLGGWRTETQYF

j_call: TRBJ1-5
clone_size: -
d_call: -
v_call: TRBV7-6
cdr3_length: 14
cdr3_nt: TGTGCCAGCAGCTTAGCCAGCAACGGACAGCCCCAGCATTTT
cdr3_aa: CASSLASNGQPQHF

j_call: TRBJ1-5
clone_size: few
d_call: TRBD1
v_call: TRBV29-1
cdr3_length: 12
cdr3_nt: TGCAGCGTGACAGGGTTAAATCAGCCCCAGCATTTT
cdr3_aa: CSVTGLNQPQHF

j_call: TRBJ2-7
clone_size: -
d_call: -
v_call: TRBV29-1
cdr3_length: 13
cdr3_nt: TGCAGCGTACAGGGAGGGCGGGGATACGAGCAGTACTTC
cdr3_aa: CSVQGGRGYEQYF

j_call: TRBJ1-6
clone_size: many
d_call: TRBD1
v_call: TRBV7-2
cdr3_length: 14
cdr3_nt: TGTGCCAGCAGCCGGACAGGCTTCAATTCACCCCTCCACTTT
cdr3_aa: CASSRTGFNSPLHF

j_call: TRBJ2-5
clone_size: -
d_call: -
v_call: TRBV7-9
cdr3_length: 16
cdr3_nt: TGTGCCAGCAGACCTTCCGGGACACAAGGAAAGGAGACCCAGTACTTC
cdr3_aa: CASRPSGTQGKETQYF

j_call: TRBJ2-3
clone_size: -
d_call: -
v_call: TRBV20-1
cdr3_length: 13
cdr3_nt: TGCAGTGCCGCAACTCTAGTTACAGATACGCAGTATTTT
cdr3_aa: CSAATLVTDTQYF

j_call: TRBJ1-1
clone_size: -
d_call: -
v_call: TRBV16
cdr3_length: 15
cdr3_nt: TGTGCCAGCAGCCTGGGTTGGGGGATTGACACTGAAGCTTTCTTT
cdr3_aa: CASSLGWGIDTEAFF

j_call: TRBJ2-1
clone_size: few
d_call: -
v_call: TRBV11-2
cdr3_length: 14
cdr3_nt: TGTGCCAGCAGCTTAGAGCCTAGTTACAATGAGCAGTTCTTC
cdr3_aa: CASSLEPSYNEQFF

j_call: TRBJ2-7
clone_size: -
d_call: -
v_call: TRBV28
cdr3_length: 11
cdr3_nt: TGTGCCAGCAGTTTCGAGAGGGAGCAGTACTTC
cdr3_aa: CASSFEREQYF

j_call: TRBJ2-3
clone_size: many
d_call: -
v_call: TRBV7-8
cdr3_length: 15
cdr3_nt: TGTGCCAGCAGCTTAGGGGTCCGTGGGGCAGATACGCAGTATTTT
cdr3_aa: CASSLGVRGADTQYF

j_call: TRBJ2-7
clone_size: few
d_call: TRBD1
v_call: TRBV6-1
cdr3_length: 13
cdr3_nt: TGTGCCAGCAGAACCCCAGGGGGCCACGAGCAGTACTTC
cdr3_aa: CASRTPGGHEQYF

j_call: TRBJ1-5
clone_size: many
d_call: -
v_call: TRBV7-9
cdr3_length: 15
cdr3_nt: TGTGCCAGCTCCCTGGGACGGGTTAAAAATCAGCCCCAGCATTTT
cdr3_aa: CASSLGRVKNQPQHF

j_call: TRBJ2-2
clone_size: -
d_call: -
v_call: TRBV12-3/TRBV12-4
cdr3_length: 15
cdr3_nt: TGTGCCAGCAGTTTAACGGGGGCCGGTACCGGGGAGCTGTTTTTT
cdr3_aa: CASSLTGAGTGELFF